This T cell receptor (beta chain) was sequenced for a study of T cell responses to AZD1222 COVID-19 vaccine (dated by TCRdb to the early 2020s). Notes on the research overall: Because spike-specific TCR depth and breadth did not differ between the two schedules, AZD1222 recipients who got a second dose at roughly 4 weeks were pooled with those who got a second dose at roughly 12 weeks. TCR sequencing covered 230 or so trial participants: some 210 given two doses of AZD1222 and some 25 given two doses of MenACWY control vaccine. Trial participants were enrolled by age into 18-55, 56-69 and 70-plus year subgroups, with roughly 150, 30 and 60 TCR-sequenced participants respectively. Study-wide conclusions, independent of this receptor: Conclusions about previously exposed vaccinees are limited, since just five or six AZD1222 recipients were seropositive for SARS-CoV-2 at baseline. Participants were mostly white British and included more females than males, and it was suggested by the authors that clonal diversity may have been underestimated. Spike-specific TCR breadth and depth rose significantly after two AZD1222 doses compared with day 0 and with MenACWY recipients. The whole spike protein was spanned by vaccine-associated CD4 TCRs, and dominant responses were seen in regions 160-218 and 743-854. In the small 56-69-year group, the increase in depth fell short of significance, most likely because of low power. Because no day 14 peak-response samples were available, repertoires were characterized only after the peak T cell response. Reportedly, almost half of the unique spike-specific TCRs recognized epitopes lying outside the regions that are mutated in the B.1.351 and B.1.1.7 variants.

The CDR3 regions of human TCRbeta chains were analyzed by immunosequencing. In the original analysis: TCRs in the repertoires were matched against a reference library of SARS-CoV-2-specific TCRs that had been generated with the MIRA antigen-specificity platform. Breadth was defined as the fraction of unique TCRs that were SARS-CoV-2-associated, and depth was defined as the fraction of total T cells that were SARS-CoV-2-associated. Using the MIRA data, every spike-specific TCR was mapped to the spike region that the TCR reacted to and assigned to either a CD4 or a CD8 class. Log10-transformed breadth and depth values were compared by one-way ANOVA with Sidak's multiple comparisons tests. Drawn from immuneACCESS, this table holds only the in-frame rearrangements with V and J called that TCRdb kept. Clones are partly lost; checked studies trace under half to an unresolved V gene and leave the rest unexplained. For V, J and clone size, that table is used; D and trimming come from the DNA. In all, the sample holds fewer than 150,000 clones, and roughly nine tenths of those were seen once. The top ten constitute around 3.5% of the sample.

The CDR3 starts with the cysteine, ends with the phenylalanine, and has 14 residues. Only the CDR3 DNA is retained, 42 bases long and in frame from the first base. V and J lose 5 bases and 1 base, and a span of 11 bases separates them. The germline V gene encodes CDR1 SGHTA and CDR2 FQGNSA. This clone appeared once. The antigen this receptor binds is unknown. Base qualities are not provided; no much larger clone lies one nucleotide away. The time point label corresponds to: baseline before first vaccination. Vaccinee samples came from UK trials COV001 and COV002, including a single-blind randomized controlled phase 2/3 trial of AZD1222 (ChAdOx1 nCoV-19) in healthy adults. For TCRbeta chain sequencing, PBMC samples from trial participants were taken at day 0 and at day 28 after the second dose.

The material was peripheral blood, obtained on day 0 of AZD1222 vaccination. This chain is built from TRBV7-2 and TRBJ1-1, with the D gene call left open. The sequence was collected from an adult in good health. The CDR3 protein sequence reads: CASSIYTENTEAFF. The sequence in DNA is TGTGCCAGCAGCATCTACACCGAGAACACTGAAGCTTTCTTT.